This passage covers 31 T cell receptor beta chains from one sample sequenced in a study of blood T cell repertoires in COVID-19. Using immunoSEQ multiplex PCR, the repertoire was profiled, and TCRdb retains in-frame clones only, with some absent. The table lists 350,000 to 400,000 clones, around nine tenths of them singletons, with 1.2% in the top ten. The specimen sequenced was PBMCs or T cells enriched from blood (not recorded which). These receptors all come from a woman between 18 and 29 years old who had recovered from COVID-19.

The chain is built from TRBV4-2 and TRBJ1-5; D gene ambiguous. Germline CDR1 and CDR2: LGHNA and YNFKEQ. The V end lost 1 base, the J end lost 5 bases, and 9 bases lay between the germline ends. The CDR3 covers 14 residues. The CDR3, as DNA: TGTGCCAGCAGCCAAGCCCCGAGTCATCAGCCCCAGCATTTT. This codes for CASSQAPSHQPQHF.

CDR3 in DNA: TGTGCCAGCAGTGACGGACTAGCGGGGCACAATGAGCAGTTCTTC. Amino acids: CASSDGLAGHNEQFF. This rearrangement joins TRBV6-2 or TRBV6-3 to TRBJ2-1; 12 nucleotides align to TRBD2. The CDR3 extends over 15 amino acids. Looked up from germline, CDR1 is MNHEY and CDR2 is SVGEGT. V trimming: 5 bases; J trimming: 5 bases; junction bases outside the gene matches: 4.

The J gene is TRBJ1-2, the V gene TRBV30, with 10 bases fitting TRBD1. The length of the CDR3 is 13 residues. The junction had 9 bases not matched to a gene; V was cut back by 7 bases and J by 7 bases. Germline V gene data show CDR1 as GTSNPN and CDR2 as SVGIG (reference sequence). This CDR3 is CAFSPTGGAGYTF. CDR3 coding DNA: TGTGCCTTTTCCCCGACAGGGGGCGCTGGCTACACCTTC.

The rearrangement joins TRBV11-2 to TRBJ2-7, with a tentative D call TRBD1 (5 bases). CDR1 is SGHAT, CDR2 FQNNGV, per germline. Trimming pared 5 bases from V and 6 bases from J, leaving 17 bases between. The CDR3 totals 14 residues. CDR3 region: CASSVQGALVEQYF. The DNA of the CDR3 is TGTGCCAGCAGCGTACAAGGGGCCCTTGTCGAGCAGTACTTC.

The chain links TRBV6-5 to TRBJ1-1; D is possibly TRBD1 (6 bases). Germline values: CDR1 MNHEY, CDR2 SVGAGI. V was cut by 4 bases and J by 11 bases, with 11 bases left in between. The CDR3 length is 11 residues. The CDR3 DNA reads TGTGCCAGCAGTTTTCGGGGGGCCGCTTTCTTT. This encodes CASSFRGAAFF.

This chain connects TRBV28 to TRBJ1-1, with D uncertain. This CDR3 is 12 amino acids long. Trimming pared 2 bases from V and 5 bases from J, leaving 6 bases between. The germline V gene has CDR1 MDHEN and CDR2 SYDVKM. The DNA for the CDR3 is TGTGCCAGCAGTTTACGGTGGACTGAAGCTTTCTTT. Translation: CASSLRWTEAFF.

This clone appeared a single time. Within the sample, other DNA sequences also encode this same CDR3. The chain links TRBV6-5 to TRBJ1-1, with D possibly TRBD1 on 6 matching bases. This CDR3 is built from 11 residues. The V end was cut by 6 bases, the J end by 5 bases, with 7 bases between. CDR1 is MNHEY and CDR2 is SVGAGI in the germline V gene. The CDR3 sequence is CASSRGTEAFF. The CDR3, as DNA: TGTGCCAGCAGCAGGGGAACTGAAGCTTTCTTT.

The chain is built from TRBV9 and TRBJ2-6; TRBD1 agrees at 7 bases. Unmatched junction bases numbered 9, after V lost 3 bases and J lost 0 bases. Germline lookup yields CDR1 SGDLS and CDR2 YYNGEE. This CDR3 contains 18 residues. The CDR3 spells CASSADRAKGSGANVLTF. As DNA, the CDR3 is TGTGCCAGCAGCGCCGACAGGGCGAAGGGCTCTGGGGCCAACGTCCTGACTTTC.

This sequence joins TRBV5-1 and TRBJ2-5; the D gene is possibly TRBD2 (5 bases). V was trimmed by 4 bases and J by 1 base, leaving 11 bases between them. Per germline, CDR1 SGHRS and CDR2 YFSETQ. This CDR3 is 14 amino acids long. The CDR3 DNA sequence: TGCGCCAGCAGCCCGGAGGTACTCCAAGAGACCCAGTACTTC. It specifies CASSPEVLQETQYF.

The chain links TRBV15 to TRBJ2-1; TRBD1 is a possible D gene (5 bases). The CDR3 covers 15 residues. Germline V gene data show CDR1 as LNHNV and CDR2 as YYDKDF (reference sequence). Deletions cut 0 bases from V and 7 bases from J, with 13 bases between. CDR3 residues: CATSRDPARVNEQFF. The CDR3 nucleotides are TGTGCCACCAGCAGAGACCCGGCCAGGGTGAATGAGCAGTTCTTC.

The rearrangement links TRBV2 to TRBJ1-2, with 10 bases identical to TRBD1. The CDR3 length is 17 residues. V was clipped by 7 bases and J by 4 bases; unmatched bases: 15. The germline V gene encodes CDR1 SNHLY and CDR2 FYNNEI. The CDR3 nucleotides read TGTGCCAGCACTCACCCACAATCTTGGACAGGGGGCTATGGCTACACCTTC. It translates to CASTHPQSWTGGYGYTF.

The genes are TRBV19 and TRBJ1-1; D might be TRBD1 (5 bases). Deletions cut 7 bases from V and 1 base from J, with 13 bases between. The V gene's germline CDR1 is LNHDA and CDR2 SQIVND (reference sequence). The CDR3 extends over 14 amino acids. Here the CDR3 reads CASKNTGTNTEAFF. In DNA, the CDR3 is TGTGCCAGTAAAAATACAGGAACGAACACTGAAGCTTTCTTT.

The chain carries TRBV9 and TRBJ2-1; the D gene is possibly TRBD2 (6 bases). Germline loops: CDR1 SGDLS, CDR2 YYNGEE. V was cut by 0 bases and J by 4 bases, with 17 bases left in between. The CDR3 has 17 residues. The CDR3 bases are TGTGCCAGCAGCGTAGGGCCGGCGGGGATTGGGTACAATGAGCAGTTCTTC. Its protein is CASSVGPAGIGYNEQFF.

This clone was picked up one time. This rearrangement joins TRBV19 to TRBJ1-5; no clear D. The CDR3 loop spans 16 amino acids. Germline V gives CDR1 LNHDA, CDR2 SQIVND (reference sequence). V lost 3 bases and J lost 2, with 14 bases in between. CDR3 protein: CASSMGGTNGNQPQHF. The DNA for the CDR3 is TGTGCCAGTAGTATGGGAGGAACTAACGGCAATCAGCCCCAGCATTTT.

The chain carries TRBV6-1 and TRBJ1-4; TRBD1 matches 7 bases. Trimming took 2 bases from V and 10 from J; bases not matched to a gene: 7. CDR1 and CDR2 from the germline V gene are MNHNS and SASEGT. The CDR3 is 14 amino acids. The CDR3 protein is CASSEYTGVAKLFF. CDR3 in DNA: TGTGCCAGCAGTGAATATACAGGGGTCGCAAAACTGTTTTTT.

This chain joins TRBV6-5 and TRBJ2-5; D uncertain. This CDR3 has 15 amino acids. Germline V gene sequence: CDR1 MNHEY, CDR2 SVGAGI. The V and J ends lost 3 bases and 2 bases respectively, with 13 bases between them. The CDR3 is CASSYRVSEQETQYF. As DNA, the CDR3 is TGTGCCAGCAGTTATCGTGTGTCGGAGCAAGAGACCCAGTACTTC.

This CDR3 reads CAISSPLRGYGYTF. DNA for the CDR3: TGTGCCATCAGTTCCCCCCTACGGGGCTATGGCTACACCTTC. The rearrangement joins TRBV10-3 to TRBJ1-2; D remains unclear. V gave up 5 bases and J gave up 4 bases, with 14 bases separating them. Germline CDR1 and CDR2: ENHRY and SYGVKD. The CDR3 is 14 amino acids.

V is TRBV28 and J is TRBJ2-1; D is perhaps TRBD2 (6 bases). V was pared by 10 bases and J by 10 bases, with 20 bases between. CDR3 length equals 13 residues. Germline V CDR1 and CDR2: MDHEN, SYDVKM. CDR3 loop: CATTKGGGSEQFF. For the CDR3, the DNA is TGTGCCACCACTAAAGGTGGGGGGAGCGAGCAGTTCTTC.

This chain joins TRBV2 and TRBJ2-7; D is perhaps TRBD2 (5 bases). V lost 5 bases and J 6 bases, leaving 11 bases between the germline ends. Germline CDR1 and CDR2: SNHLY and FYNNEI. The CDR3 runs 12 residues. DNA of the CDR3: TGTGCCAGCAGTCCCCTTGGAGGCGAGCAGTACTTC. It specifies CASSPLGGEQYF. The full variable domain, with the rest looked up from reference TRBV2 and TRBJ2-7, is EPEVTQTPSHQVTQMGQEVILRCVPISNHLYFYWYRQILGQKVEFLVSFYNNEISEKSEIFDDQFSVERPDGSNFTLKIRSTKLEDSAMYFCASSPLGGEQYFGPGTRLTVT.

The table lists this clone with a few counts. The chain joins TRBV2 to TRBJ1-2; 7 bases align to TRBD1. This CDR3 has 13 amino acids. The ends lost 6 bases at V and 3 bases at J; junction bases unmatched: 4. From germline, CDR1 is SNHLY and CDR2 FYNNEI. CDR3 nucleotide sequence: TGTGCCAGCAGGGTCGACAGGGACTATGGCTACACCTTC. Amino acids: CASRVDRDYGYTF.

CDR3 in amino acids: CASSFGPYEQYF. The CDR3 bases are TGCGCCAGCAGCTTTGGGCCCTACGAGCAGTACTTC. V and J are TRBV5-1 and TRBJ2-7; D is uncertain. There are 12 residues in the CDR3. Trimming took off 2 bases at V and 2 bases at J, with 5 bases between the two ends. Germline CDR1 SGHRS, CDR2 YFSETQ.

The chain is built from TRBV6-5 and TRBJ2-1; a weak D match, TRBD2 (6 bases). Per germline, CDR1 MNHEY and CDR2 SVGAGI. The V and J ends lost 5 bases and 8 bases respectively, with 19 bases between them. CDR3 length: 15 residues. The CDR3 protein is CASSLQGTAFDEQFF. Written as DNA, the CDR3 is TGTGCCAGCAGTCTACAAGGGACTGCCTTTGATGAGCAGTTCTTC.

CDR3 DNA: TGTGCCAGTCGGGATCGGGGCCAAGAGACCCAGTACTTC. Its translation is CASRDRGQETQYF. The genes are TRBV6-5 and TRBJ2-5; D may be TRBD2 (5 bases). The CDR3 is 13 amino acids. In germline, CDR1 is MNHEY, CDR2 SVGAGI. V gave up 9 bases and J gave up 1 base, with 12 bases separating them.

The rearrangement joins TRBV25-1 to TRBJ1-2, with D unclear. Trimming took off 2 bases at V and 4 bases at J, with 14 bases between the two ends. The CDR3 is made up of 15 amino acids. CDR1 is MGHDK, CDR2 SYGVNS, per germline. DNA of the CDR3: TGTGCCAGCAGTGAACTCGACCTTGGGAGCTATGGCTACACCTTC. The encoded protein is CASSELDLGSYGYTF.

The chain couples TRBV9 to TRBJ2-3; 9 bases agree with TRBD1. Germline CDR1 SGDLS, CDR2 YYNGEE. The CDR3 contains 16 residues. V shed 4 bases and J 5 bases; nucleotides not matched to a gene: 11. CDR3 in amino acids: CASSFSGDREIDTQYF. In nucleotides, the CDR3 is TGTGCCAGCAGCTTCTCGGGGGACAGGGAGATAGATACGCAGTATTTT.

V gene TRBV29-1 combines with J gene TRBJ1-3; D remains ambiguous. This CDR3 spans 12 amino acids. The germline gives CDR1 SQVTM, CDR2 ANQGSEA. The V gene lost 6 bases and the J gene lost 1 base, with 7 bases spanning the gap. The CDR3 loop reads CSVRLSGNTIYF. Here the CDR3 DNA reads TGCAGCGTCCGACTATCTGGAAACACCATATATTTT.

The rearrangement uses TRBV5-1 and TRBJ2-5; TRBD1 is a possible D gene (8 bases). Germline V gene lookup returns CDR1 SGHRS and CDR2 YFSETQ. V was pared by 2 bases and J by 4 bases, with 12 bases between. The CDR3 consists of 14 residues. CDR3 bases: TGCGCCAGCAGCTTAACAGGGGGGGGAGAGACCCAGTACTTC. It is translated as CASSLTGGGETQYF.

V usage is TRBV9 and J usage is TRBJ1-2; 7 bases map to TRBD1. The J segment lost 7 bases and the V segment lost 0 bases, leaving 9 bases of the junction unmatched. Germline CDR1 is SGDLS and CDR2 is YYNGEE. The CDR3 contains 15 residues. CDR3 sequence (DNA): TGTGCCAGCAGCGTAGCCGGCAGGGGGGCTGGTGGCTACACCTTC. It translates to CASSVAGRGAGGYTF.

The V gene is TRBV30, the J gene TRBJ1-5, with D hard to call. The V gene lost 4 bases and the J gene lost 9 bases, with 19 bases spanning the gap. The germline gives CDR1 GTSNPN, CDR2 SVGIG (reference sequence). This CDR3 is 14 amino acids long. CDR3 in DNA: TGTGCCTGGAACGGGGATTCTAGCGCTGGGCCCCAGCATTTT. Its protein is CAWNGDSSAGPQHF. Together with reference TRBV30 and TRBJ1-5, the CDR3 gives the full variable domain: SQTIHQWPATLVQPVGSPLSLECTVEGTSNPNLYWYRQAAGRGLQLLFYSVGIGQISSEVPQNLSASRPQDRQFILSSKKLLLSDSGFYLCAWNGDSSAGPQHFGDGTRLSIL.

The chain uses TRBV7-9 and TRBJ2-3; 9 bases align to TRBD2. The germline V gene has CDR1 SEHNR and CDR2 FQNEAQ (reference sequence). V lost 4 bases, J lost 4 bases, and 9 bases stayed unmatched. The CDR3 sequence is 16 residues long. CDR3 DNA sequence: TGTGCCAGCAGCTCCGTGGGACTAGCTATAGCAGATACGCAGTATTTT. The encoded protein is CASSSVGLAIADTQYF. Using reference TRBV7-9 and TRBJ2-3 for the parts outside the CDR3, the full variable domain is DTGVSQNPRHKITKRGQNVTFRCDPISEHNRLYWYRQTLGQGPEFLTYFQNEAQLEKSRLLSDRFSAERPKGSFSTLEIQRTEQGDSAMYLCASSSVGLAIADTQYFGPGTRLTVL.

The CDR3, as DNA: TGTGCCAGCAGCCCCCTCCCGGGGGGAGACTATGGCTACACCTTC. It specifies CASSPLPGGDYGYTF. The chain combines TRBV5-5 with TRBJ1-2, with D tentatively TRBD1 (5 bases). This CDR3 has 15 residues. The V gene lost 4 bases and the J gene lost 3 bases, with 16 bases spanning the gap. Germline CDR1 SGHKS, CDR2 YYEKEE (reference sequence). Full variable domain (rest looked up from reference TRBV5-5 and TRBJ1-2): DAGVTQSPTHLIKTRGQQVTLRCSPISGHKSVSWYQQVLGQGPQFIFQYYEKEERGRGNFPDRFSARQFPNYSSELNVNALLLGDSALYLCASSPLPGGDYGYTFGSGTRLTVV.